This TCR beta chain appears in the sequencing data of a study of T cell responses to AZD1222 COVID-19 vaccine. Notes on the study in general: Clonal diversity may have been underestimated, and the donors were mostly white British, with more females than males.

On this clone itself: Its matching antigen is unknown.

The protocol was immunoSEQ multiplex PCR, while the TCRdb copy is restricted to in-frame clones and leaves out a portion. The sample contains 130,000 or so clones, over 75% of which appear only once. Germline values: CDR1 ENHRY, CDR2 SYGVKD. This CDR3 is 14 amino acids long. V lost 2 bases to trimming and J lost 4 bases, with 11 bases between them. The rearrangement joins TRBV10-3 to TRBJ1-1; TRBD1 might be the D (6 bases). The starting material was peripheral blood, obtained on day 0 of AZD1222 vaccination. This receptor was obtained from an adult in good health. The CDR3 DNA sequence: TGTGCCATCAGTGAGGGGGGGACAATCACTGAAGCTTTCTTT. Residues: CAISEGGTITEAFF.